The 23 T cell receptor beta chains listed next were all sequenced from one sample in a study of beta chain features in type 1 diabetes. The whole isolated RNA underwent reverse transcription, so sequencing captured expressed TCRB transcripts. TCRdb keeps only in-frame clones here, not all; method: immunoSEQ multiplex PCR. The sample records 300,000 to 350,000 clones, about 20% being singletons. The source material was naive CD4+ T cells from blood. The receptors here all came from a young woman in good health.

The chain is built from TRBV7-2 and TRBJ2-1, with TRBD2 matching 7 bases. Germline V gives CDR1 SGHTA, CDR2 FQGNSA. With V trimmed by 1 base and J by 2 bases, 2 bases remained unmatched. CDR3 size: 15 residues. CDR3: CASSLELATYNEQFF. DNA of the CDR3: TGTGCCAGCAGCTTAGAACTAGCGACCTACAATGAGCAGTTCTTC.

V usage is TRBV9 and J usage is TRBJ2-4; D is possibly TRBD1 (5 bases). The CDR3 is made up of 14 amino acids. Trimming shortened V by 0 bases and J by 6 bases, and 10 bases separated the two germline ends. In germline, CDR1 is SGDLS, CDR2 YYNGEE. CDR3: CASSVGRDGNIQYF. CDR3 DNA: TGTGCCAGCAGCGTAGGCAGGGATGGAAACATTCAGTACTTC.

The J gene is TRBJ2-1, the V gene TRBV2; TRBD2 matches 8 bases. This CDR3 has 13 residues. Germline CDR1 is SNHLY and CDR2 is FYNNEI. Trimming cost V 8 bases and J 2 bases; bases outside gene matches: 2. The chain's CDR3 is CASFSGTYNEQFF. For the CDR3, the DNA is TGTGCCAGCTTTAGCGGGACCTACAATGAGCAGTTCTTC.

The chain's CDR3 is CATSRDGGGAGGYTF. The CDR3 coding sequence is TGTGCCACCAGCAGAGATGGGGGGGGCGCAGGTGGCTACACCTTC. The rearrangement uses TRBV15 and TRBJ1-2; D may be TRBD1 (6 bases). CDR1 is LNHNV, CDR2 YYDKDF, per germline (reference sequence). Trimming stripped 0 bases from V and 7 bases from J, with 15 bases between. This CDR3 contains 15 residues. The whole variable domain, filled in from reference TRBV15 and TRBJ1-2, reads DAMVIQNPRYQVTQFGKPVTLSCSQTLNHNVMYWYQQKSSQAPKLLFHYYDKDFNNEADTPDNFQSRRPNTSFCFLDIRSPGLGDTAMYLCATSRDGGGAGGYTFGSGTRLTVV.

This clone was recorded a few times. The chain joins TRBV7-9 to TRBJ1-1; D gene ambiguous. The V end was cut by 5 bases, the J end by 0 bases, with 7 bases between. The CDR3 is 13 residues long. Germline assignment: CDR1 SEHNR and CDR2 FQNEAQ (reference sequence). CDR3: CASSPIMNTEAFF. The CDR3 DNA reads as TGTGCCAGCAGCCCTATCATGAACACTGAAGCTTTCTTT. Supplemented by reference TRBV7-9 and TRBJ1-1, the full variable domain reads DTGVSQNPRHKITKRGQNVTFRCDPISEHNRLYWYRQTLGQGPEFLTYFQNEAQLEKSRLLSDRFSAERPKGSFSTLEIQRTEQGDSAMYLCASSPIMNTEAFFGQGTRLTVV.

This clone was observed a few times. The genes are TRBV5-1 and TRBJ1-2; no clear D gene. The CDR3 has 10 residues. The V gene's germline CDR1 is SGHRS and CDR2 YFSETQ. The V end was cut by 6 bases, the J end by 7 bases, with 7 bases between. The chain's CDR3 is CASTSRGYTF. CDR3 bases: TGCGCCAGCACCTCGCGTGGCTACACCTTC.

In this sample, this clone turned up a few times. V gene TRBV25-1 combines with J gene TRBJ1-4; D perhaps matches TRBD1 (6 bases). Germline V gene lookup returns CDR1 MGHDK and CDR2 SYGVNS. The CDR3 has 16 residues. The V and J ends lost 8 bases and 8 bases respectively, with 24 bases between them. CDR3: CASARRGRGGEEKLFF. The CDR3 DNA reads as TGTGCCAGCGCCCGCAGGGGAAGGGGGGGAGAAGAAAAACTGTTTTTT.

The table lists this clone with a few counts. The V gene is TRBV7-2, the J gene TRBJ1-1; 8 nucleotides align to TRBD1. The CDR3 length is 14 residues. J was trimmed by 11 bases and V by 8 bases; bases with no gene match: 16. CDR1 SGHTA and CDR2 FQGNSA come from the germline V gene. In DNA form, the CDR3 reads TGTGCCAGCGGCACGGGACAGGTTATTCAGGGGGCTTTCTTT. Amino acids: CASGTGQVIQGAFF.

This chain joins TRBV9 and TRBJ1-2, with 7 bases lining up with TRBD1. Germline CDR1 reads SGDLS; CDR2 reads YYNGEE. The CDR3 contains 17 residues. J lost 8 bases, V lost 3 bases, and 19 bases had no gene match. The CDR3 bases are TGTGCCAGCAGCGCCCCCACCCCAGGGGACAGCAAGGAAGGCTACACCTTC. Translating it yields CASSAPTPGDSKEGYTF. Full variable domain (outside the CDR3, taken from reference TRBV9 and TRBJ1-2): DSGVTQTPKHLITATGQRVTLRCSPRSGDLSVYWYQQSLDQGLQFLIQYYNGEERAKGNILERFSAQQFPDLHSELNLSSLELGDSALYFCASSAPTPGDSKEGYTFGSGTRLTVV.

The CDR3 is CASSHMSGGADEQFF. The CDR3 bases are TGTGCCAGCAGCCACATGAGCGGGGGGGCGGATGAGCAGTTCTTC. The rearrangement links TRBV14 to TRBJ2-1; 10 positions agree with TRBD2. The germline V gene has CDR1 SGHDN and CDR2 FVKESK. The CDR3 runs to 15 residues. Unmatched junction bases numbered 7, after V lost 3 bases and J lost 8 bases.

The chain links TRBV18 to TRBJ1-1; maybe TRBD1 (6 bases). Germline CDR1 KGHSH, CDR2 LQKENI. Trimming left V 6 bases short and J 2 bases short, with 13 bases between. The CDR3 extends over 14 amino acids. CDR3 DNA: TGTGCCAGCTCTCCTGACAGGCTAAACACTGAAGCTTTCTTT. It is translated as CASSPDRLNTEAFF.

The CDR3 nucleotides are TGCGCCAGCAGGAGTCCGGGCTCTGGGGCCAACGTCCTGACTTTC. This sequence encodes CASRSPGSGANVLTF. V usage is TRBV5-1 and J usage is TRBJ2-6; no firm D call. V lost 5 bases and J lost 0, with 9 bases in between. The germline gives CDR1 SGHRS, CDR2 YFSETQ. CDR3 size: 15 residues.

This clone was counted a few times. The CDR3 nucleotides read TGCGCCAGCAGCTTTGACATCCAAGAGACCCAGTACTTC. This codes for CASSFDIQETQYF. This chain connects TRBV5-1 to TRBJ2-5; D ambiguous. The V and J ends lost 2 bases and 1 base respectively, with 6 bases between them. Germline lookup yields CDR1 SGHRS and CDR2 YFSETQ. The length of the CDR3 is 13 residues.

The chain carries TRBV18 and TRBJ1-5, with D possibly being TRBD1 (5 bases). CDR1 and CDR2 (germline): KGHSH, LQKENI. The CDR3 sequence is 15 residues long. V gave up 3 bases and J gave up 1 base, with 10 bases separating them. CDR3 nucleotide sequence: TGTGCCAGCTCACCTCTCAGGGTCAGCAATCAGCCCCAGCATTTT. Protein product: CASSPLRVSNQPQHF.

The rearrangement joins TRBV4-3 to TRBJ2-6, with D possibly being TRBD2 (6 bases). This CDR3 has 16 amino acids. In germline, CDR1 is LGHNA, CDR2 YSLEER. V dropped 1 base and J dropped 0 bases, with 7 bases sitting between them. The CDR3 nucleotides read TGCGCCAGCAGCCAAGCCGGGGGCTCTGGGGCCAACGTCCTGACTTTC. It codes for CASSQAGGSGANVLTF.

The chain recombines TRBV15 with TRBJ2-5; D is unclear. This CDR3 comprises 15 residues. Germline V gives CDR1 LNHNV, CDR2 YYDKDF (reference sequence). The V and J ends lost 0 bases and 1 base respectively, with 9 bases between them. The CDR3 nucleotides are TGTGCCACCAGCAGAGATTACGGCGGCCAAGAGACCCAGTACTTC. Translated, it gives CATSRDYGGQETQYF. The entire variable domain, with the rest obtained from reference TRBV15 and TRBJ2-5, is as follows: DAMVIQNPRYQVTQFGKPVTLSCSQTLNHNVMYWYQQKSSQAPKLLFHYYDKDFNNEADTPDNFQSRRPNTSFCFLDIRSPGLGDTAMYLCATSRDYGGQETQYFGPGTRLLVL.

The V and J genes are TRBV7-9 and TRBJ2-5, with D possibly being TRBD1 (6 bases). Germline loops: CDR1 SEHNR, CDR2 FQNEAQ (reference sequence). V lost 5 bases and J lost 4, with 11 bases in between. The CDR3 spans 13 residues. CDR3 sequence reads: CASSKRQAETQYF. The DNA for the CDR3 is TGTGCCAGCAGCAAGCGACAGGCAGAGACCCAGTACTTC.

This chain joins TRBV7-9 and TRBJ1-3; 9 positions match TRBD1. J was trimmed by 8 bases and V by 2 bases; bases with no gene match: 4. Germline V gene sequence: CDR1 SEHNR, CDR2 FQNEAQ (reference sequence). This CDR3 has 14 amino acids. DNA of the CDR3: TGTGCCAGCAGCTTAAGAAGACAGGGGGACACCATATATTTT. Translation gives CASSLRRQGDTIYF.

This chain connects TRBV30 to TRBJ1-1, with 9 bases identical to TRBD1. The germline gives CDR1 GTSNPN, CDR2 SVGIG (reference sequence). V lost 4 bases, J lost 8 bases, and 8 bases stayed unmatched. The CDR3 consists of 13 residues. The CDR3 loop is CAWTQDRGLEAFF. DNA of the CDR3: TGTGCCTGGACTCAAGACAGGGGGTTGGAAGCTTTCTTT.

The rearrangement links TRBV14 to TRBJ1-1; D remains ambiguous. From germline, CDR1 is SGHDN and CDR2 FVKESK. Trimming shortened V by 4 bases and J by 1 base, and 13 bases separated the two germline ends. This CDR3 has 15 amino acids. The CDR3 sequence: CASSLQTGGNTEAFF. DNA of the CDR3: TGTGCCAGCAGCCTACAAACGGGAGGGAACACTGAAGCTTTCTTT.

The J gene is TRBJ2-2, the V gene TRBV9; the match to TRBD2 covers 7 bases. CDR1 and CDR2 from the germline V gene are SGDLS and YYNGEE. Trimming took 3 bases from V and 4 from J; bases not matched to a gene: 6. CDR3 length: 15 residues. DNA for the CDR3: TGTGCCAGCAGCGAAGGGAGGGCCGCCACCGGGGAGCTGTTTTTT. It translates to CASSEGRAATGELFF.

V usage is TRBV9 and J usage is TRBJ2-2; D might be TRBD2 (5 bases). V lost 5 bases, J lost 4 bases, and 12 bases lay in between. Germline V lookup: CDR1 SGDLS, CDR2 YYNGEE. This CDR3 is 14 amino acids long. For the CDR3, the DNA is TGTGCCAGCAGGACTACCCCCGGCACCGGGGAGCTGTTTTTT. Its translation: CASRTTPGTGELFF.

The chain recombines TRBV4-2 with TRBJ2-5; perhaps TRBD2 as D (6 bases). The CDR3 spans 16 residues. Trimming removed 1 base at V and 4 bases at J, with 16 bases between. Germline V gene lookup returns CDR1 LGHNA and CDR2 YNFKEQ. The CDR3 here is CASSQVTGERSETQYF. CDR3 nucleotides: TGTGCCAGCAGCCAAGTCACGGGGGAACGGTCAGAGACCCAGTACTTC.